Listed below are T cell receptor beta chains from one sample, sequenced in a study of blood T cell repertoires in COVID-19. The method was immunoSEQ multiplex PCR; TCRdb's version includes in-frame clones alone and lacks a portion of them. The sample includes some 350,000 clones, about 90% of them seen just once. Input material: peripheral blood. The receptors stem from a woman younger than 30 who had recovered from COVID-19. CDR3s include the opening cysteine and the closing phenylalanine or tryptophan. D genes are given only for firm matches. Some rows mark clone size as missing; the rest say once, few, many or name a class of expanded clone.

NA	NA	TRBJ1-5	TRBV28	TGTGCCAGCAGTTTTTTCGGTTATAGCAATCAGCCCCAGCATTTT	CASSFFGYSNQPQHF
NA	NA	TRBJ1-6	TRBV10-3	TGTGCCACCACGGACAGTTATAATTCACCCCTCCACTTT	CATTDSYNSPLHF
NA	NA	TRBJ2-1	TRBV27	TGTGCCAGCAGTTTAATAGGGGATCGGCAGTTCTTC	CASSLIGDRQFF
NA	NA	TRBJ2-5	TRBV19	TGTGCCAGTAGTACGACAGTCGCGGAGACCCAGTACTTC	CASSTTVAETQYF
NA	NA	TRBJ2-3	TRBV5-4	TGTGCCAGCAGCTTGGCGGGGATTACAGATACGCAGTATTTT	CASSLAGITDTQYF
once	TRBD1	TRBJ1-2	TRBV6-5	TGTGCCAGCAGTTACGGCAGGGGGCTCTATGGCTACACCTTC	CASSYGRGLYGYTF
once	NA	TRBJ1-1	TRBV24-1	TGTGCCACCAGTGACACCGACAGGAACCCCTATGTTTTACAGGACACTGAAGCTTTCTTT	CATSDTDRNPYVLQDTEAFF
once	NA	TRBJ1-1	TRBV10-3	TGTGCCATCAGTGAGACGGGGACACTTCGCTCTGAAGCTTTCTTT	CAISETGTLRSEAFF
few	NA	TRBJ1-1	TRBV6-5	TGTGCCAGCAGCCGTTTTAGCCGAGGATGGACTGAAGCTTTCTTT	CASSRFSRGWTEAFF
NA	NA	TRBJ1-1	TRBV18	TGTGCCAGCTCCCCACCGTCGACAGGGAACACTGAAGCTTTCTTT	CASSPPSTGNTEAFF
NA	TRBD1	TRBJ1-5	TRBV7-6	TGTGCCAGCAGCTTGACAGGGTTGACTCAGCCCCAGCATTTT	CASSLTGLTQPQHF
NA	TRBD1	TRBJ1-1	TRBV30	TGTGCCTGGAGTATGGGACACCCAGGGGGGAACACTGAAGCTTTCTTT	CAWSMGHPGGNTEAFF